The clone carrying this T cell receptor (beta chain) was found once. These data come from a study of T cell responses to AZD1222 COVID-19 vaccine. The germline CDR1 and CDR2 sequences are MNHNS and SASEGT. The V gene lost 3 bases and the J gene lost 6 bases, with 6 bases spanning the gap. The CDR3 contains 12 residues. The method was immunoSEQ multiplex PCR; TCRdb's version includes in-frame clones alone and lacks a portion of them. Of about 150,000 clones listed, more than 85% are singletons. The rearrangement links TRBV6-1 to TRBJ1-5; a weak D match, TRBD1 (5 bases). This clonotype originated in an adult who received the AZD1222 COVID-19 vaccine. Sequencing used peripheral blood, obtained 28 days after the second AZD1222 dose. The CDR3 spells CASSEGVQPQHF. The CDR3 region has the DNA TGTGCCAGCAGTGAGGGGGTTCAGCCCCAGCATTTT.